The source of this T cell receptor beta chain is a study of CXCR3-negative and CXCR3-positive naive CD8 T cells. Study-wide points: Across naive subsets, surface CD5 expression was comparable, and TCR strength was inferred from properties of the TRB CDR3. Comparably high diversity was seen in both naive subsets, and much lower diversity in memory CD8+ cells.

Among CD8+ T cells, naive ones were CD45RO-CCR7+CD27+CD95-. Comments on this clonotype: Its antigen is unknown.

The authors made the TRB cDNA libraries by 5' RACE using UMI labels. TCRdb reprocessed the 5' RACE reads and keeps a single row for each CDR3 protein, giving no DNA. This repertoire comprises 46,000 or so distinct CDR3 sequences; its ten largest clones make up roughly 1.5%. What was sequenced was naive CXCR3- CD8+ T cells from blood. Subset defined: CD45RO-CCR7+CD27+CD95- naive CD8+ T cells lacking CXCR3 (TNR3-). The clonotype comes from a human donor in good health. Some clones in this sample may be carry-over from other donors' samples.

The CDR3: CASSQEGTENYEQYF. The gene calls are TRBV3-1 and TRBJ2-7; absent DNA, TCRdb's TRBD1 call cannot be checked. The germline CDR1 and CDR2 sequences are LGHDT and YNNKEL (reference sequence). CDR3 length: 15 residues.